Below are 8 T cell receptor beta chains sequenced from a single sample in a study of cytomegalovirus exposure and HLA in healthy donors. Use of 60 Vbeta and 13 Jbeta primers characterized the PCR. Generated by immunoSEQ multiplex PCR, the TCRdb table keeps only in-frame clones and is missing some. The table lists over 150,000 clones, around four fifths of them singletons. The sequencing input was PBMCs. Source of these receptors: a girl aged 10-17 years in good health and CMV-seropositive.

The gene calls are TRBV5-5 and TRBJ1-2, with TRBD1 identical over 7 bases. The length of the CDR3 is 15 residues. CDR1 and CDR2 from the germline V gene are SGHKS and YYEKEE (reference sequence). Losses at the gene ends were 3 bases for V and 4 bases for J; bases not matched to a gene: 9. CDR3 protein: CASSSPDRAGYGYTF. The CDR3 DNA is TGTGCCAGCAGCTCTCCCGACAGGGCGGGCTATGGCTACACCTTC.

CDR3 residues: CASTSLNTYEQYF. The CDR3 coding sequence is TGTGCCAGCACAAGCCTTAATACCTACGAGCAGTACTTC. The chain couples TRBV27 to TRBJ2-7; D not certain. CDR1 is MNHEY and CDR2 is SMNVEV in the germline V gene (reference sequence). CDR3 length: 13 residues. Trimming cost V 7 bases and J 2 bases, with 12 bases left between them.

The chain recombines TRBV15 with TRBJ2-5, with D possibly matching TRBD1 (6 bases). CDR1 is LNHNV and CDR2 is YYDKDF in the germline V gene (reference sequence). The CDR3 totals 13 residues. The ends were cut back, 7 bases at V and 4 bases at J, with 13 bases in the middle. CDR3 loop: CATNNRVGETQYF. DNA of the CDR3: TGTGCCACCAACAACAGGGTTGGAGAGACCCAGTACTTC.

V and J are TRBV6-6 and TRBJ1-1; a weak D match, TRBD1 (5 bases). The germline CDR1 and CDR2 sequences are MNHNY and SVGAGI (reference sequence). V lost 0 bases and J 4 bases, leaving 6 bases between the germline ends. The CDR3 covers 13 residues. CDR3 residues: CASSYSQGTEAFF. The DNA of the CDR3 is TGTGCCAGCAGTTACTCTCAGGGCACTGAAGCTTTCTTT.

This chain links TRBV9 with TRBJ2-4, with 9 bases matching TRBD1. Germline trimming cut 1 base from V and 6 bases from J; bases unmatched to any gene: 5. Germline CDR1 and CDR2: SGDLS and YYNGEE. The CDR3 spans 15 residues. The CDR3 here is CASSVSWTGANIQYF. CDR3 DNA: TGTGCCAGCAGCGTATCCTGGACAGGGGCAAACATTCAGTACTTC.

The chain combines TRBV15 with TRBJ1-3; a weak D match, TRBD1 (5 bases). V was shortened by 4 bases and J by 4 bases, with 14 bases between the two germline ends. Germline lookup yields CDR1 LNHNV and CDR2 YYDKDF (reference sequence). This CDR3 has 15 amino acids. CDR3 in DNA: TGTGCCACCAGCATGTTAGGGGAACAGGGAAACACCATATATTTT. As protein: CATSMLGEQGNTIYF. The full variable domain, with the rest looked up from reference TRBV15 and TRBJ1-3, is DAMVIQNPRYQVTQFGKPVTLSCSQTLNHNVMYWYQQKSSQAPKLLFHYYDKDFNNEADTPDNFQSRRPNTSFCFLDIRSPGLGDTAMYLCATSMLGEQGNTIYFGEGSWLTVV.

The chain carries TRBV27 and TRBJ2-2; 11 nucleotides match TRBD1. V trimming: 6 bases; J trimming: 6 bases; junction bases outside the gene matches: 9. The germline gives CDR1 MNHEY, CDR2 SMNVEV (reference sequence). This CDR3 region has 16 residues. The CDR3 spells CASRGTGGFSPGELFF. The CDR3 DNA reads TGTGCCAGCAGGGGGACAGGGGGGTTTAGTCCCGGGGAGCTGTTTTTT.

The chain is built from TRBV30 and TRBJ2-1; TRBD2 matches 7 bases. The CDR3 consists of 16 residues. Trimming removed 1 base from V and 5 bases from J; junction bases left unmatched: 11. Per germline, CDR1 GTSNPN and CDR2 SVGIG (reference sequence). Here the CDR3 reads CAWSDTPRGFHNEQFF. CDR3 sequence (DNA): TGTGCCTGGAGTGACACTCCGCGGGGGTTCCACAATGAGCAGTTCTTC.